This T cell receptor (beta chain) originates from a study of blood T cell repertoires in COVID-19. J was trimmed by 4 bases and V by 5 bases; bases with no gene match: 5. The CDR3 contains 16 residues. The germline V gene has CDR1 MNHEY and CDR2 SMNVEV (reference sequence). As processed by the authors: Amplified reference gene primers provided the basis for estimating nucleated cell counts. Using immunoSEQ multiplex PCR, the repertoire was profiled, and TCRdb retains in-frame clones only, with some absent. V and J calls and clone size are copied from that table; D and trimming were computed from the DNA. This sample has about 42,000 clones, with around four fifths found just once.

This chain connects TRBV27 to TRBJ2-2, with 12 bases aligning to TRBD1. The source is a man aged 45-65 years with active COVID-19. Sample: peripheral blood. CDR3: CASSLGDRGLTGELFF. The CDR3 DNA sequence: TGTGCCAGCAGTCTGGGGGACAGGGGGCTCACCGGGGAGCTGTTTTTT.